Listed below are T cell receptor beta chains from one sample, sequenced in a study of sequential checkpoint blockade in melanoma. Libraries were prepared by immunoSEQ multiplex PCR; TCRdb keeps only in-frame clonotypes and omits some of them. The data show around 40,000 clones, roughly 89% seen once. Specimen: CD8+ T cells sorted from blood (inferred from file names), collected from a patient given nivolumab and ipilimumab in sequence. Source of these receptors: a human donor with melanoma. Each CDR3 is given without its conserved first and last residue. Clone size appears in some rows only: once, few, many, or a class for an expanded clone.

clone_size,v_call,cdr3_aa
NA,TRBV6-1,ASSEARTTYEQY
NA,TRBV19,ASITKWGREPGELL
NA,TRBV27,ASSGGRGTEAF
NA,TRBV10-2,ASSDLEQF
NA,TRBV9,ASSWGGKVFT
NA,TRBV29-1,SVGGGGDTEAF
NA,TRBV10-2,ASSGGDRTEAF
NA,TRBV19,ASAGGRHGYT
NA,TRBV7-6,ASSQLALDSTDTQY
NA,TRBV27,ASSFQAGVRYNEQF
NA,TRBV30,AWSSGVYEQY
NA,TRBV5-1,ASSRLAGSQETQY
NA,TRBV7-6,ASSGRDRDTQY
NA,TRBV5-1,ASSWGTGTYEQY
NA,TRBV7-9,ASSLEEVYYGYT
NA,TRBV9,ASSPYSSGGGPDTQY
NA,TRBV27,ASSNIALDTQY
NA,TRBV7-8,ASSTTGTIRYT
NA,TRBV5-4,ASSLSLDRENTEAF
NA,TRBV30,AWSVGPGSEAF
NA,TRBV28,ASSLGYLEAF
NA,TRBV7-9,ASSLRNDGIDEQF
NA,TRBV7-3,ASSLLAGVSSYNEQF
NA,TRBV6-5,ASSYSSAEYNEQF
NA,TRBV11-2,ASSSGGGELF
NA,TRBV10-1,ASSDRSLNEQF
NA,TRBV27,ASRDFAYEQY
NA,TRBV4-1,ASSQVRTTGLDGYT
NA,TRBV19,ASSIGGSGRDEQF
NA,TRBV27,ASSQLDTMNTEAF
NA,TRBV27,ASSPRTGLRYEQY
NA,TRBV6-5,ASSYEESMNTEAF
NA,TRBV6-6,ASSLSLYEQY
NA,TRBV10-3,AISESGTSGAKETQY
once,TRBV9,ASSVGSTDNEQF
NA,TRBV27,ASSPGGLAGSYEQY
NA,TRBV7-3,ASSPAGGGTGELF
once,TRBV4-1,ASNHRDGYT
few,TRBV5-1,ASSLRLAADTQY
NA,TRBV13,ASSLGPGHPSSSYT
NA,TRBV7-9,ASSLVVNTQY
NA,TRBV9,ASSVVGEPEAEKLF
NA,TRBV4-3,ASSQVQGMNTGELF
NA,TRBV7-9,ASSFGQGRDPNEKLF
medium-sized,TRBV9,ASSAATGFTGNTIY
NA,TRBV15,ATSSGQGEKLF
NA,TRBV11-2,ASSLAADVSSYEQY
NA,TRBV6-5,ASSYRFSTDTQY
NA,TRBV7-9,ASSLGRYSGNQPQH
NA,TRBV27,ASSFVLAGVDEQF
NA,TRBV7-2,ASSSTGTGLYGYT
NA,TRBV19,ASGQGVDIQY